This T cell receptor beta chain was retrieved from a study of cytomegalovirus exposure and HLA in healthy donors. Study-level points and caveats: Across HLA loci, a later analysis found differing TCR association rates, with DRB1 most and HLA-C fewest. Earlier results showed most TCR beta V segments being productive about 87% or about 30% of the time.

From germline, CDR1 is GTSNPN and CDR2 SVGIG (reference sequence). Trimming cost V 0 bases and J 2 bases, with 11 bases left between them. The CDR3 extends over 14 amino acids. Use of 60 Vbeta and 13 Jbeta primers characterized the PCR. Produced via immunoSEQ multiplex PCR; TCRdb's table is partial and in-frame only. This listing includes some 110,000 clones. Regarding this clone: Its antigen is still unknown.

This TCR was sampled from a man in his forties in good health and CMV-seropositive. The chain has TRBV30 and TRBJ2-7, with D possibly TRBD2 on 5 matching bases. Sample: PBMCs. CDR3 nucleotides: TGTGCCTGGAGTGTATTGCGGGTGGCCTACGAGCAGTACTTC. It codes for CAWSVLRVAYEQYF.